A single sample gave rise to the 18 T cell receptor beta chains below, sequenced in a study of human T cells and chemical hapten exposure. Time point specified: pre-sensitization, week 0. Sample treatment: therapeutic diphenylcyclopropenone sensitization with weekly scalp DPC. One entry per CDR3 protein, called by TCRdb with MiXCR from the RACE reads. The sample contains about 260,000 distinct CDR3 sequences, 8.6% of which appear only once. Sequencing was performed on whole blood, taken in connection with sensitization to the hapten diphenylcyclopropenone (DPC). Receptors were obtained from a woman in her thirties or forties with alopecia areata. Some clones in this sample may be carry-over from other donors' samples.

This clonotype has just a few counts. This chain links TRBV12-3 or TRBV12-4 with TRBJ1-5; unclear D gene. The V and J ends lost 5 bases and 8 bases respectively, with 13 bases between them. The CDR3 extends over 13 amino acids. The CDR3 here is CASSPSLVEPQHF. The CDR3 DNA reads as TGTGCCAGCAGTCCCAGCCTCGTCGAGCCCCAGCATTTT.

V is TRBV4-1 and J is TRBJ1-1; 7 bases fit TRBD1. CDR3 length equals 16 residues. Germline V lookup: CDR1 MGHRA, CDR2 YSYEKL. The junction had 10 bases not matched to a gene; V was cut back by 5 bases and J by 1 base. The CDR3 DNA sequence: TGCGCCAGCAGCTCAGAAGGGGGCCGGGGGAACACTGAAGCTTTCTTT. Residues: CASSSEGGRGNTEAFF.

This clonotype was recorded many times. The CDR3 sequence: CSARRRTGGDTQYF. The CDR3 bases are TGCAGTGCTAGGCGCAGGACAGGGGGCGATACGCAGTATTTT. The genes are TRBV20-1 and TRBJ2-3; TRBD1 agrees at 11 bases. Germline V gene sequence: CDR1 DFQATT, CDR2 SNEGSKA (reference sequence). J was trimmed by 6 bases and V by 3 bases; bases with no gene match: 5. This CDR3 is built from 14 residues.

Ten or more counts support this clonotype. The CDR3 nucleotides read TGCAGCGCAAGCCCCCCGGGACTAGCGGGAGCCGGGGCCGGGGAGCTGTTTTTT. Residues: CSASPPGLAGAGAGELFF. The rearrangement links TRBV29-1 to TRBJ2-2, with 14 bases lining up with TRBD2. CDR1 is SQVTM and CDR2 is ANQGSEA in the germline V gene. The V gene end was trimmed by 7 bases and the J gene end by 6 bases; junction bases not matched to a gene: 16. This CDR3 is built from 18 residues.

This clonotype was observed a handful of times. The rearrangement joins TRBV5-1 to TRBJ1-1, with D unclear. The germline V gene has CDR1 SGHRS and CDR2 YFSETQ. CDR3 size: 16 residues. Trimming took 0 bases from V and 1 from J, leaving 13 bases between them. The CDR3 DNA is TGCGCCAGCAGCTTGGGAGTGTCAGTGGGGAACACTGAAGCTTTCTTT. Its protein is CASSLGVSVGNTEAFF.

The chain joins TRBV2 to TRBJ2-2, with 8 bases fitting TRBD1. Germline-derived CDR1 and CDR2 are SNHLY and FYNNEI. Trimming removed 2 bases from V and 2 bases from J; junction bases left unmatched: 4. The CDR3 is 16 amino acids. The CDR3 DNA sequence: TGTGCCAGCAGTGAAATTGGACAGGGAAACACCGGGGAGCTGTTTTTT. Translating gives CASSEIGQGNTGELFF. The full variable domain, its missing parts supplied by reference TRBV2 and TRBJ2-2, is EPEVTQTPSHQVTQMGQEVILRCVPISNHLYFYWYRQILGQKVEFLVSFYNNEISEKSEIFDDQFSVERPDGSNFTLKIRSTKLEDSAMYFCASSEIGQGNTGELFFGEGSRLTVL.

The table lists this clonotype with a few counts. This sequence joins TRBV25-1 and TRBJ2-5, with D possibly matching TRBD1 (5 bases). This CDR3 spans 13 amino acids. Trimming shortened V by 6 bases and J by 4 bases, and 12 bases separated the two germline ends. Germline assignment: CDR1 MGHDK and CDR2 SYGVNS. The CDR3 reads CASSVGQAETQYF. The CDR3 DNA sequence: TGTGCCAGCAGCGTAGGACAAGCAGAGACCCAGTACTTC.

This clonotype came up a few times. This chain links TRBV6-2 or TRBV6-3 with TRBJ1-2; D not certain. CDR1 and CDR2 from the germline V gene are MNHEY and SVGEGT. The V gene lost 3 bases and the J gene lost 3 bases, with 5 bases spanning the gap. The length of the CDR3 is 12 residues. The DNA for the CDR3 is TGTGCCAGCAGTTATACGGACTATGGCTACACCTTC. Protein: CASSYTDYGYTF.

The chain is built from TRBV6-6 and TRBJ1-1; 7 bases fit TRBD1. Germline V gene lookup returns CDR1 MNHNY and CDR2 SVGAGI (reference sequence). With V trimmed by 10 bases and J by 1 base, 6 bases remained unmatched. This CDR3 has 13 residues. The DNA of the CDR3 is TGTGCCATACGACAGGGCCAGAACACTGAAGCTTTCTTT. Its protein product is CAIRQGQNTEAFF.

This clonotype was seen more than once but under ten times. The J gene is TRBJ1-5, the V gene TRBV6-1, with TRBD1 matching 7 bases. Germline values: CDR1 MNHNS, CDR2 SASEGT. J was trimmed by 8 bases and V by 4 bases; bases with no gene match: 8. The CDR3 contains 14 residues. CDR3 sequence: CASSATGEVEPQHF. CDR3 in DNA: TGTGCCAGCAGTGCAACAGGGGAGGTTGAGCCCCAGCATTTT.

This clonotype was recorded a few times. CDR3 region: CASSLVTGFSGNTIYF. DNA of the CDR3: TGTGCCAGCAGCTTAGTTACAGGGTTCTCTGGAAACACCATATATTTT. The chain carries TRBV7-2 and TRBJ1-3, with D maybe TRBD1 (6 bases). Germline CDR1 reads SGHTA; CDR2 reads FQGNSA. Trimming pared 1 base from V and 0 bases from J, leaving 10 bases between. This CDR3 has 16 residues.

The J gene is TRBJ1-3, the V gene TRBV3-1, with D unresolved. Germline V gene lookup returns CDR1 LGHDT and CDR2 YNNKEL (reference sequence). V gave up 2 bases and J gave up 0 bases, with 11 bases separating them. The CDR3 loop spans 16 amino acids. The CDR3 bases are TGTGCCAGCAGCCAACCGATAGATATCTCTGGAAACACCATATATTTT. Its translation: CASSQPIDISGNTIYF.

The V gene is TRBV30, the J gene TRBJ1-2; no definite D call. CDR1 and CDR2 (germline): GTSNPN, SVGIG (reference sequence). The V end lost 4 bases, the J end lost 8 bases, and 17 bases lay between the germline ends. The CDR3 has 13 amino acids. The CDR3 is CAWTVPPGSGYTF. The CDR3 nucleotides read TGTGCCTGGACAGTCCCCCCCGGGTCCGGCTACACCTTC.

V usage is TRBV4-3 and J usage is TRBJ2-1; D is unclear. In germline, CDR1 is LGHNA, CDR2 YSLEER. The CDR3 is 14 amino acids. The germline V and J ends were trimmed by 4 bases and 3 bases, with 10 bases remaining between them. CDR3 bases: TGCGCCAGCAGCCCAACCGGGTACTACAATGAGCAGTTCTTC. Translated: CASSPTGYYNEQFF.

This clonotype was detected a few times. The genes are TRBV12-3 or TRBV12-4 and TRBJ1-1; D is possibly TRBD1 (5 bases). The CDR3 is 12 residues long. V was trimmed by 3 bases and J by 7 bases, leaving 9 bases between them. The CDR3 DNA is TGTGCCAGCAGTTTTAAGACAGTTGAAGCTTTCTTT. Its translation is CASSFKTVEAFF.

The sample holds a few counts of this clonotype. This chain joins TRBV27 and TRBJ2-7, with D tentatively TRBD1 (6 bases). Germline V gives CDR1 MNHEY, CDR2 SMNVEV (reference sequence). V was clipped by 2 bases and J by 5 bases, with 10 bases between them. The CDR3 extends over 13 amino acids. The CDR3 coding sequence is TGTGCCAGCAGTTTAGGACAGATAAACGAGCAGTACTTC. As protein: CASSLGQINEQYF.

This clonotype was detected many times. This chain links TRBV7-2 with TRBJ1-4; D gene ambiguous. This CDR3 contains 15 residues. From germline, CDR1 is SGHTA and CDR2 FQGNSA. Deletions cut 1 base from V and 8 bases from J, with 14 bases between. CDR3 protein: CASSLVADGLEKLFF. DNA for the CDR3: TGTGCCAGCAGCTTAGTGGCGGATGGCCTAGAAAAACTGTTTTTT.

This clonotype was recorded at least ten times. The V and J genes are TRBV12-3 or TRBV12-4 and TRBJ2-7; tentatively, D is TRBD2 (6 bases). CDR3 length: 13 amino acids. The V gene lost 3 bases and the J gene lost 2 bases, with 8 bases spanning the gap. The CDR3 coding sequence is TGTGCCAGCAGTTTGCGGGGAACCTACGAGCAGTACTTC. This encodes CASSLRGTYEQYF.